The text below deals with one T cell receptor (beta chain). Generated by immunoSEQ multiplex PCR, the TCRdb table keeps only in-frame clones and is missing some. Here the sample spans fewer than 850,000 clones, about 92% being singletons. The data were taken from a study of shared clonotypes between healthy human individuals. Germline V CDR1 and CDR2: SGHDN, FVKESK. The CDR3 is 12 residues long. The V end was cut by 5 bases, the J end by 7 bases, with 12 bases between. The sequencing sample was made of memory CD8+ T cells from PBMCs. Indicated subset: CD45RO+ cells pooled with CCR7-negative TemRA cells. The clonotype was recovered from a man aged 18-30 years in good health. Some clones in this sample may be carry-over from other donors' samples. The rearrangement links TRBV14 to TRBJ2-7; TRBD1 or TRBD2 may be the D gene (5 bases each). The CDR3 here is CASSFSWGEQYF. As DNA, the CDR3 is TGTGCCAGCAGCTTCTCTTGGGGGGAGCAGTACTTC.